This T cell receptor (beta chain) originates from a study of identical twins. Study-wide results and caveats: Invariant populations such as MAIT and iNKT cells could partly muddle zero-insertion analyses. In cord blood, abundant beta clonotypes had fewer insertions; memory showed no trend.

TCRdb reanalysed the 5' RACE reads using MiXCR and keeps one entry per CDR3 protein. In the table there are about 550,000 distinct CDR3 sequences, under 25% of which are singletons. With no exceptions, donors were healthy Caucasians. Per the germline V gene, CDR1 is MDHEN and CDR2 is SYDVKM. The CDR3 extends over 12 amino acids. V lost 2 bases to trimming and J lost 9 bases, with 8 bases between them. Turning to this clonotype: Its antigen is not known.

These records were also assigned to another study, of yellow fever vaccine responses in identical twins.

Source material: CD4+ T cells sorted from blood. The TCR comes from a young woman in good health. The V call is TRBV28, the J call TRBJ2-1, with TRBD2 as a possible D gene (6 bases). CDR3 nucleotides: TGTGCCAGCAGTTTACGGGGGTCTGAGCAGTTCTTC. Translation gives CASSLRGSEQFF.